These 17 T cell receptor beta chains share one sample of origin, sequenced in a study of OX40 agonist ivuxolimab in advanced cancers. Library construction relied on the immunoSEQ multiplex PCR assay. Imported from immuneACCESS, the table was reduced by TCRdb to in-frame sequences with V and J called. These copies leave out some clones; in studies compared against another copy, an unresolved V gene accounts for under half, and the cause of the remainder is not known. For this sample there are tens of thousands of clones; 70% to 90% appear just once. Less than 9.5% of the sample is held by the ten biggest clonotypes. The source material was CD4+ or CD8+ T cells sorted from blood, sampled in a trial of the OX40 agonist ivuxolimab. Receptors originate from an adult with an advanced solid tumor such as melanoma, head and neck, liver or kidney cancer.

V is TRBV6-5 and J is TRBJ1-5; tentatively, D is TRBD1 (5 bases). CDR1 and CDR2 (germline): MNHEY, SVGAGI. The length of the CDR3 is 15 residues. V was shortened by 4 bases and J by 11 bases, with 21 bases between the two germline ends. DNA of the CDR3: TGTGCCAGCAGTTGGCCCGCTCAGGACATCCAGGCCCAGCATTTT. It encodes CASSWPAQDIQAQHF.

The chain is built from TRBV5-4 and TRBJ2-5; unclear D gene. V lost 1 base, J lost 1 base, and 11 bases lay in between. This CDR3 region has 15 residues. CDR1 and CDR2 (germline): SGHNT, YYREEE (reference sequence). The DNA for the CDR3 is TGTGCCAGCAGCTTGAATCTTGGGCCCCAAGAGACCCAGTACTTC. Protein: CASSLNLGPQETQYF. The complete variable domain, with remaining parts taken from reference TRBV5-4 and TRBJ2-5, reads ETGVTQSPTHLIKTRGQQVTLRCSSQSGHNTVSWYQQALGQGPQFIFQYYREEENGRGNFPPRFSGLQFPNYSSELNVNALELDDSALYLCASSLNLGPQETQYFGPGTRLLVL.

The rearrangement uses TRBV18 and TRBJ2-3; 9 bases line up with TRBD2. The CDR3 length is 15 residues. Germline V lookup: CDR1 KGHSH, CDR2 LQKENI. Trimming removed 4 bases from V and 1 base from J; junction bases left unmatched: 3. The CDR3 region has the DNA TGTGCCAGCTCACTAGCGGGAGTGGGCACAGATACGCAGTATTTT. As protein: CASSLAGVGTDTQYF.

Only one count was recorded for this clone. Additional DNA sequences in this sample encode the identical CDR3. This chain links TRBV6-5 with TRBJ1-5, with a possible D match to TRBD1 (5 bases). The length of the CDR3 is 13 residues. The germline V and J ends were trimmed by 2 bases and 4 bases, with 6 bases remaining between them. CDR1 is MNHEY, CDR2 SVGAGI, per germline. The CDR3 sequence: CASSYDSNQPQHF. CDR3 DNA: TGTGCCAGCAGTTACGACAGTAATCAGCCCCAGCATTTT.

The J gene is TRBJ2-7, the V gene TRBV28; TRBD1 or TRBD2 may be the D gene (6 bases each). The V end lost 5 bases, the J end lost 4 bases, and 15 bases lay between the germline ends. Germline values: CDR1 MDHEN, CDR2 SYDVKM. There are 14 residues in the CDR3. The CDR3 spells CASSPSQGGYEQYF. Here the CDR3 DNA reads TGTGCCAGCAGTCCGTCACAGGGAGGTTACGAGCAGTACTTC.

This chain links TRBV19 with TRBJ1-5, with D unresolved. The CDR3 totals 14 residues. V shed 5 bases and J shed 6 bases, with 14 bases lying between them. From germline, CDR1 is LNHDA and CDR2 SQIVND (reference sequence). CDR3 sequence (DNA): TGTGCCAGTAGTGCAGGTAGAATTGGTCAGCCCCAGCATTTT. It yields the protein CASSAGRIGQPQHF.

V is TRBV4-3 and J is TRBJ2-6; D possibly corresponds to TRBD1 (6 bases). V lost 0 bases to trimming and J lost 4 bases, with 16 bases between them. Germline V lookup: CDR1 LGHNA, CDR2 YSLEER. This CDR3 is built from 18 residues. For the CDR3, the DNA is TGCGCCAGCAGCCAAGACCATAACAGGGCGGACGGGGCCAACGTCCTGACTTTC. This translates into CASSQDHNRADGANVLTF.

The chain recombines TRBV7-9 with TRBJ2-1, with 9 bases identical to TRBD1. The CDR3 is 15 amino acids. The V and J ends lost 2 bases and 6 bases, in that order; junction bases with no gene match: 5. Germline V CDR1 and CDR2: SEHNR, FQNEAQ (reference sequence). CDR3: CASSLPGTGFNEQFF. CDR3 in DNA: TGTGCCAGCAGCTTACCCGGGACAGGGTTCAATGAGCAGTTCTTC.

The chain combines TRBV6-1 with TRBJ2-3, with 8 bases fitting TRBD2. Trimming took 1 base from V and 3 from J; bases not matched to a gene: 3. Germline-derived CDR1 and CDR2 are MNHNS and SASEGT. The CDR3 runs 15 residues. The chain's CDR3 is CASSEGSGITDTQYF. The CDR3 nucleotides are TGTGCCAGCAGTGAAGGTAGCGGGATAACAGATACGCAGTATTTT.

In its sample, this clone was seen a few times. The DNA of the CDR3 is TGTGCCAGCAGCCGCGGGGACAGGACCAATGAAAAACTGTTTTTT. As protein: CASSRGDRTNEKLFF. V is TRBV5-6 and J is TRBJ1-4, with 8 positions matching TRBD1. CDR1 is SGHDT and CDR2 is YYEEEE in the germline V gene. The V and J ends lost 4 bases and 5 bases, in that order; junction bases with no gene match: 7. This CDR3 region has 15 residues.

V usage is TRBV7-2 and J usage is TRBJ2-1; D is unresolved. The V and J ends lost 2 bases and 4 bases respectively, with 6 bases between them. The germline V gene has CDR1 SGHTA and CDR2 FQGNSA. CDR3 size: 13 residues. DNA of the CDR3: TGTGCCAGCAGCTTATCTGGTTACAATGAGCAGTTCTTC. It translates to CASSLSGYNEQFF.

V usage is TRBV7-2 and J usage is TRBJ2-6; a weak D match, TRBD1 (6 bases). Looked up from germline, CDR1 is SGHTA and CDR2 is FQGNSA. This CDR3 has 14 residues. Trimming removed 7 bases at V and 4 bases at J, with 11 bases between. The CDR3 reads CASNQGSGANVLTF. CDR3 DNA: TGTGCCAGCAACCAGGGGTCCGGGGCCAACGTCCTGACTTTC.

V usage is TRBV6-6 and J usage is TRBJ1-6; 8 bases map to TRBD1. There are 13 residues in the CDR3. Germline loops: CDR1 MNHNY, CDR2 SVGAGI (reference sequence). Trimming cost V 5 bases and J 10 bases; bases outside gene matches: 4. CDR3 nucleotide sequence: TGTGCCAGCAGTGGACAGGGAGGGTCACCCCTCCACTTT. Its translation is CASSGQGGSPLHF.

The rearrangement links TRBV13 to TRBJ1-1; no clear D. Germline lookup yields CDR1 PRHDT and CDR2 FYEKMQ (reference sequence). This CDR3 has 14 residues. Trimming cost V 8 bases and J 2 bases, with 15 bases left between them. The CDR3 protein is CASGPWEDNTEAFF. Here the CDR3 DNA reads TGTGCCAGCGGGCCATGGGAGGATAACACTGAAGCTTTCTTT.

V gene TRBV7-9 combines with J gene TRBJ2-1; no firm D call. V lost 1 base, J lost 4 bases, and 5 bases lay in between. Germline CDR1 and CDR2: SEHNR and FQNEAQ (reference sequence). The CDR3 has 13 amino acids. CDR3 region: CASSLDQYNEQFF. The CDR3 DNA reads as TGTGCCAGCAGCTTAGACCAGTACAATGAGCAGTTCTTC.

The chain couples TRBV27 to TRBJ2-3, with 7 bases lining up with TRBD2. Germline V gene lookup returns CDR1 MNHEY and CDR2 SMNVEV (reference sequence). J lost 3 bases, V lost 7 bases, and 4 bases had no gene match. The CDR3 runs to 13 residues. CDR3: CASKTSFTDTQYF. CDR3 DNA sequence: TGTGCCAGCAAGACTAGCTTTACAGATACGCAGTATTTT.

The sample holds a few counts of this clone. The chain uses TRBV19 and TRBJ2-2; no clear D. Germline lookup yields CDR1 LNHDA and CDR2 SQIVND (reference sequence). With 0 bases removed from V and 3 bases from J, the gap between germline ends came to 5 bases. This CDR3 region has 14 residues. The CDR3 nucleotides are TGTGCCAGTAGTATAGAACGGTACACCGGGGAGCTGTTTTTT. Protein product: CASSIERYTGELFF.